A single T cell receptor (beta chain) is shown here with its context. TCRdb re-derived calls from the 5' RACE reads in MiXCR, one entry per CDR3 protein. Of around 690,000 distinct CDR3 sequences listed, around 21% are singletons. This sample was taken from a study of identical twins. These data were likewise used in another study, on T cells expressing NK-cell markers.

Sequenced: PBMCs. The TCR sequence derives from a woman aged 18-35 years in good health.

DNA of the CDR3: TGTGCCATCAGTGACGGGGACGAGCAGTACTTC. Encoded protein: CAISDGDEQYF. The chain links TRBV10-3 to TRBJ2-7, with D perhaps matching TRBD2 (5 bases). From germline, CDR1 is ENHRY and CDR2 SYGVKD. Deletions cut 3 bases from V and 5 bases from J, with 5 bases between. The CDR3 has 11 residues.